Presented here are 25 T cell receptor beta chains from one specimen sequenced in a study of shared clonotypes between healthy human individuals (dated by TCRdb to the early 2020s). Library construction relied on the immunoSEQ multiplex PCR assay. Imported from immuneACCESS, the table was reduced by TCRdb to in-frame sequences with V and J called. These copies leave out some clones; in studies compared against another copy, an unresolved V gene accounts for under half, and the cause of the remainder is not known. Across this sample there are millions of clones, with 85% to 95% seen only once. 1.7% of the sample goes to the ten largest clones. CD8 naive samples were obtained by positive selection for CCR7 among CD45RO-negative cells, yielding a CD45RA+CCR7+ population from which TemRA cells were excluded. The sequenced sample consisted of naive CD8+ T cells from PBMCs. According to the study, the label for this sample's cell subset or site signals: CD45RA+CCR7+. These receptors came from a man aged 18 to 29 in good health. Some clones in this sample may be carry-over from other donors' samples.

The chain employs TRBV28 and TRBJ1-1; TRBD1 might be the D (5 bases). The CDR3 has 10 amino acids. The germline CDR1 and CDR2 sequences are MDHEN and SYDVKM. V gave up 6 bases and J gave up 8 bases, with 7 bases separating them. The CDR3 DNA reads TGTGCCAGCAGCAGGGCGGAAGCTTTCTTT. The encoded protein is CASSRAEAFF.

The chain uses TRBV29-1 and TRBJ2-1; a possible D gene is TRBD2 (5 bases). Germline V gene lookup returns CDR1 SQVTM and CDR2 ANQGSEA. V was shortened by 4 bases and J by 8 bases, with 15 bases between the two germline ends. The CDR3 has 13 residues. CDR3 amino acids: CSVATGFSYEQFF. The CDR3 DNA follows: TGCAGCGTTGCTACGGGATTCTCCTATGAGCAGTTCTTC.

This sequence joins TRBV28 and TRBJ2-7; 12 bases match TRBD2. CDR1 and CDR2 from the germline V gene are MDHEN and SYDVKM. The CDR3 spans 15 residues. Unmatched junction bases numbered 9, after V lost 5 bases and J lost 7 bases. The CDR3 DNA follows: TGTGCCAGCAGTGGGCTAGCGGGAGGGCTTAGAGAGCAGTACTTC. Protein product: CASSGLAGGLREQYF.

The count of this clone is one. The chain recombines TRBV19 with TRBJ2-7, with unresolved D. Per the germline V gene, CDR1 is LNHDA and CDR2 is SQIVND (reference sequence). V dropped 5 bases and J dropped 4 bases, with 24 bases sitting between them. The CDR3 loop spans 17 amino acids. The CDR3 region is CASSDGPPVSAEYEQYF. The CDR3 DNA sequence: TGTGCCAGTAGTGACGGGCCCCCGGTCAGCGCGGAGTACGAGCAGTACTTC.

V usage is TRBV19 and J usage is TRBJ1-2; perhaps TRBD1 as D (6 bases). Germline assignment: CDR1 LNHDA and CDR2 SQIVND (reference sequence). The CDR3 has 13 amino acids. The V gene lost 10 bases and the J gene lost 6 bases, with 18 bases spanning the gap. This chain's CDR3 is CATGGSYYHGYTF. The CDR3 DNA is TGTGCCACCGGGGGCAGCTACTATCATGGCTACACCTTC.

V and J are TRBV29-1 and TRBJ1-5; no firm D call. The ends were cut back, 4 bases at V and 1 base at J, with 5 bases in the middle. Per the germline V gene, CDR1 is SQVTM and CDR2 is ANQGSEA. The CDR3 has 12 residues. DNA for the CDR3: TGCAGCGTTGTGAGAAGCAATCAGCCCCAGCATTTT. It encodes CSVVRSNQPQHF.

The chain is built from TRBV6-1 and TRBJ1-2; 8 bases agree with TRBD1. The CDR3 has 14 amino acids. Looked up from germline, CDR1 is MNHNS and CDR2 is SASEGT. The J segment lost 2 bases and the V segment lost 6 bases, leaving 5 bases of the junction unmatched. The CDR3 here is CASRDRVSNYGYTF. The CDR3 region has the DNA TGTGCCAGCAGGGACAGGGTATCCAACTATGGCTACACCTTC.

The chain is built from TRBV7-8 and TRBJ2-7, with 11 bases fitting TRBD1. The CDR3 length is 15 residues. CDR1 is SGHVS, CDR2 FQNEAQ, per germline. J lost 1 base, V lost 6 bases, and 5 bases had no gene match. CDR3 sequence: CASSRRDRGSYEQYF. CDR3 DNA sequence: TGTGCCAGCAGTCGCCGGGACAGGGGGTCCTACGAGCAGTACTTC.

V is TRBV29-1 and J is TRBJ1-4; no clear D gene. Trimming removed 6 bases at V and 6 bases at J, with 20 bases between. CDR1 is SQVTM, CDR2 ANQGSEA, per germline. The CDR3 is 15 amino acids. In DNA form, the CDR3 reads TGCAGCGTGTCCACCGGTGGGAGCAAATATGAAAAACTGTTTTTT. Translated: CSVSTGGSKYEKLFF.

This chain connects TRBV12-5 to TRBJ1-3; tentative D call: TRBD1 (5 bases). Germline assignment: CDR1 LGHNT and CDR2 FRNRAP. The length of the CDR3 is 12 residues. Trimming left V 5 bases short and J 8 bases short, with 10 bases between. The CDR3 loop is CASGLGGDTIYF. The CDR3 DNA is TGTGCTAGTGGTCTGGGGGGAGACACCATATATTTT. The full variable domain, its missing parts supplied by reference TRBV12-5 and TRBJ1-3, is DARVTQTPRHKVTEMGQEVTMRCQPILGHNTVFWYRQTMMQGLELLAYFRNRAPLDDSGMPKDRFSAEMPDATLATLKIQPSEPRDSAVYFCASGLGGDTIYFGEGSWLTVV.

V usage is TRBV4-2 and J usage is TRBJ2-1; a weak D match, TRBD1 (5 bases). V lost 3 bases and J 8 bases, leaving 8 bases between the germline ends. Germline V gene sequence: CDR1 LGHNA, CDR2 YNFKEQ. The CDR3 has 12 residues. The CDR3 DNA sequence: TGTGCCAGCAGCCATATAGGGGATGAGCAGTTCTTC. Residues: CASSHIGDEQFF.

The rearrangement uses TRBV7-9 and TRBJ2-7; 7 bases are shared with TRBD2. Germline CDR1 SEHNR, CDR2 FQNEAQ (reference sequence). This CDR3 is built from 14 residues. V lost 3 bases, J lost 6 bases, and 8 bases stayed unmatched. The CDR3 sequence: CASSLSGMLVEQYF. The CDR3 coding sequence is TGTGCCAGCAGCTTGAGCGGGATGCTGGTCGAGCAGTACTTC.

The chain carries TRBV27 and TRBJ2-7; D gene uncertain. V lost 6 bases to trimming and J lost 0 bases, with 15 bases between them. The germline V gene has CDR1 MNHEY and CDR2 SMNVEV (reference sequence). The CDR3 is 15 amino acids. The CDR3 reads CASRVDRAVSYEQYF. DNA of the CDR3: TGTGCCAGCAGGGTGGACCGCGCCGTCTCCTACGAGCAGTACTTC.

The V call is TRBV7-9, the J call TRBJ2-7, with TRBD1 identical over 8 bases. V lost 10 bases to trimming and J lost 4 bases; unmatched junction nucleotides: 12. This CDR3 contains 14 residues. CDR1 is SEHNR and CDR2 is FQNEAQ in the germline V gene (reference sequence). As DNA, the CDR3 is TGTGCCACCATCGATACTAGACAGGGGTACGAGCAGTACTTC. This encodes CATIDTRQGYEQYF. Filled out from reference TRBV7-9 and TRBJ2-7, the complete variable domain reads DTGVSQNPRHKITKRGQNVTFRCDPISEHNRLYWYRQTLGQGPEFLTYFQNEAQLEKSRLLSDRFSAERPKGSFSTLEIQRTEQGDSAMYLCATIDTRQGYEQYFGPGTRLTVT.

The rearrangement uses TRBV11-2 and TRBJ2-5; maybe TRBD2 (6 bases). The CDR3 has 15 amino acids. Germline loops: CDR1 SGHAT, CDR2 FQNNGV. With 1 base removed from V and 2 bases from J, the gap between germline ends came to 11 bases. The CDR3 sequence is CASSLVAGMQETQYF. The CDR3, as DNA: TGTGCCAGCAGCTTAGTTGCGGGGATGCAAGAGACCCAGTACTTC.

CDR3 sequence reads: CASSVDPGSGNTIYF. The CDR3 DNA reads TGTGCCAGCAGCGTAGACCCAGGATCTGGAAACACCATATATTTT. The chain joins TRBV9 to TRBJ1-3, with unresolved D. Between the trimmed V and J ends, which lost 0 bases and 1 base, there was a span of 8 bases. CDR1 and CDR2 (germline): SGDLS, YYNGEE. The CDR3 runs to 15 residues.

A word on this clone: Sequence at one end of the junction differs from germline and may be a read error. The V call is TRBV11-2, the J call TRBJ1-4; D may be TRBD1 (5 bases). Germline loops: CDR1 SGHAT, CDR2 FQNNGV. The CDR3 is made up of 11 amino acids. CDR3 nucleotide sequence: TGTGCCAGCAGCGCCGCCCGGGGACTAACATTT. Residues: CASSAARGLTF.

This rearrangement joins TRBV4-1 to TRBJ2-1; TRBD2 might be the D (5 bases). The CDR3 is made up of 17 amino acids. Germline V lookup: CDR1 MGHRA, CDR2 YSYEKL. V lost 0 bases and J 1 base, leaving 13 bases between the germline ends. CDR3 bases: TGCGCCAGCAGCCAAGATCTGCGGGCGGAATCCTACAATGAGCAGTTCTTC. Protein product: CASSQDLRAESYNEQFF.

V and J are TRBV25-1 and TRBJ2-7, with D possibly being TRBD1 or TRBD2 (5 bases each). V lost 5 bases, J lost 0 bases, and 11 bases lay in between. The CDR3 contains 14 residues. Germline-derived CDR1 and CDR2 are MGHDK and SYGVNS. The CDR3 region is CASSTSGSSYEQYF. The CDR3 bases are TGTGCCAGCAGTACCTCAGGGAGCTCCTACGAGCAGTACTTC.

The chain couples TRBV5-1 to TRBJ1-1; D not resolved. The CDR3 has 13 residues. The germline V gene encodes CDR1 SGHRS and CDR2 YFSETQ. The germline V and J ends were trimmed by 1 base and 3 bases, with 7 bases remaining between them. CDR3 amino acids: CASSLSTDTEAFF. For the CDR3, the DNA is TGCGCCAGCAGCTTGTCGACCGACACTGAAGCTTTCTTT.

The V and J genes are TRBV25-1 and TRBJ1-4; D gene ambiguous. Germline CDR1 and CDR2: MGHDK and SYGVNS. CDR3 length: 12 amino acids. V shed 8 bases and J shed 6 bases, with 10 bases lying between them. The CDR3 DNA reads TGTGCCAGCGCCCCCAGACATGAAAAACTGTTTTTT. This encodes CASAPRHEKLFF.

V and J are TRBV27 and TRBJ1-2; tentatively, D is TRBD1 (6 bases). The CDR3 runs 15 residues. The V gene's germline CDR1 is MNHEY and CDR2 SMNVEV (reference sequence). V lost 4 bases to trimming and J lost 7 bases, with 19 bases between them. DNA of the CDR3: TGTGCCAGCAGTTCCCGACAGGCGATTGGGGGTGGCTACACCTTC. As protein: CASSSRQAIGGGYTF.

The chain is built from TRBV5-6 and TRBJ1-5; D perhaps matches TRBD1 (6 bases). Deletions cut 2 bases from V and 5 bases from J, with 17 bases between. This CDR3 has 16 residues. Germline CDR1 SGHDT, CDR2 YYEEEE. Here the CDR3 reads CASSFGGGWGDQPQHF. The CDR3 DNA reads as TGTGCCAGCAGCTTTGGTGGGGGCTGGGGCGATCAGCCCCAGCATTTT.

This chain connects TRBV10-3 to TRBJ2-1; 7 bases line up with TRBD2. The germline V gene has CDR1 ENHRY and CDR2 SYGVKD. V was clipped by 4 bases and J by 5 bases; unmatched bases: 5. The CDR3 totals 14 residues. The CDR3 region is CAISAASGHNEQFF. CDR3 in DNA: TGTGCCATCAGTGCGGCTAGCGGCCACAATGAGCAGTTCTTC.

The gene calls are TRBV6-1 and TRBJ2-1; TRBD2 agrees at 7 bases. Germline values: CDR1 MNHNS, CDR2 SASEGT. CDR3 length: 15 amino acids. V shed 2 bases, J shed 7 bases, and the junction held 8 bases outside the gene matches. CDR3 loop: CASSEPAGAWNEQFF. The CDR3 bases are TGTGCCAGCAGTGAACCGGCGGGAGCGTGGAATGAGCAGTTCTTC.